A single sample gave rise to the 16 T cell receptor beta chains below, sequenced in a study of cytomegalovirus exposure and HLA in healthy donors. A multiplex PCR was run with 60 Vbeta primers and 13 Jbeta primers. TCRdb's table, derived via immunoSEQ multiplex PCR, lists solely in-frame clones and lacks some. Of 90,000 to 150,000 clones listed, roughly 65% are singletons. The sequenced sample consisted of PBMCs. The receptors originated from a man aged 40-49 years in good health and CMV-seropositive.

The V and J genes are TRBV6-1 and TRBJ1-1, with D possibly being TRBD1 (6 bases). CDR3 length: 14 amino acids. Between the trimmed V and J ends, which lost 8 bases and 5 bases, there was a span of 18 bases. The V gene's germline CDR1 is MNHNS and CDR2 SASEGT. DNA of the CDR3: TGTGCCAGCGTTGGGGGCTTAGATAATACTGAAGCTTTCTTT. As protein: CASVGGLDNTEAFF.

The J gene is TRBJ2-7, the V gene TRBV7-2; TRBD2 aligns across 10 bases. J was trimmed by 3 bases and V by 5 bases; bases with no gene match: 10. Germline V lookup: CDR1 SGHTA, CDR2 FQGNSA. CDR3 length: 16 amino acids. CDR3 nucleotides: TGTGCCAGCAGCCCCGATTGGACTAGCGGTATCTACGAGCAGTACTTC. It translates to CASSPDWTSGIYEQYF.

J is TRBJ2-7 and V is TRBV30, with TRBD1 matching 7 bases. The ends lost 3 bases at V and 2 bases at J; junction bases unmatched: 10. The CDR3 totals 15 residues. In germline, CDR1 is GTSNPN, CDR2 SVGIG (reference sequence). CDR3 nucleotide sequence: TGTGCCTGGAGCTATACCGGGACAGCGACCTACGAGCAGTACTTC. Its translation: CAWSYTGTATYEQYF. The whole variable domain, filled in from reference TRBV30 and TRBJ2-7, reads SQTIHQWPATLVQPVGSPLSLECTVEGTSNPNLYWYRQAAGRGLQLLFYSVGIGQISSEVPQNLSASRPQDRQFILSSKKLLLSDSGFYLCAWSYTGTATYEQYFGPGTRLTVT.

This chain uses TRBV6-1 with TRBJ2-5; 9 bases align to TRBD1. The germline gives CDR1 MNHNS, CDR2 SASEGT. The CDR3 covers 18 residues. V lost 4 bases, J lost 5 bases, and 17 bases stayed unmatched. Here the CDR3 DNA reads TGTGCCAGCAGTGGTTGGGGACAGGGTTATTCCGGGGAGGAGACCCAGTACTTC. Translating gives CASSGWGQGYSGEETQYF.

This chain uses TRBV6-5 with TRBJ2-7; maybe TRBD2 (6 bases). From germline, CDR1 is MNHEY and CDR2 SVGAGI. This CDR3 comprises 13 residues. With 2 bases removed from V and 9 bases from J, the gap between germline ends came to 14 bases. The CDR3 sequence: CASSYGAGTGQYF. CDR3 nucleotides: TGTGCCAGCAGTTACGGGGCGGGAACAGGGCAGTACTTC.

The chain employs TRBV6-6 and TRBJ1-5; 7 nucleotides align to TRBD1. V trimming: 0 bases; J trimming: 4 bases; junction bases outside the gene matches: 0. In germline, CDR1 is MNHNY, CDR2 SVGAGI (reference sequence). The CDR3 has 14 amino acids. The CDR3 here is CASSYSTGNQPQHF. The CDR3 DNA follows: TGTGCCAGCAGTTACTCGACAGGGAATCAGCCCCAGCATTTT.

The chain uses TRBV9 and TRBJ2-5; 7 nucleotides line up with TRBD1. V lost 4 bases to trimming and J lost 5 bases; unmatched junction nucleotides: 8. The CDR3 runs 14 residues. CDR1 is SGDLS and CDR2 is YYNGEE in the germline V gene. The chain's CDR3 is CASSQTGSWETQYF. The DNA for the CDR3 is TGTGCCAGCAGCCAGACAGGGTCATGGGAGACCCAGTACTTC.

The chain links TRBV5-8 to TRBJ1-2; D gene uncertain. V was pared by 0 bases and J by 6 bases, with 12 bases between. The CDR3 consists of 14 residues. Germline CDR1 and CDR2: SGHTS and YDEGEE. This chain's CDR3 is CASSLAGARDGYTF. For the CDR3, the DNA is TGTGCCAGCAGCTTGGCCGGAGCGAGGGATGGCTACACCTTC.

This chain uses TRBV5-1 with TRBJ1-3; 7 positions agree with TRBD1. Germline trimming cut 0 bases from V and 6 bases from J; bases unmatched to any gene: 3. Looked up from germline, CDR1 is SGHRS and CDR2 is YFSETQ. The CDR3 runs to 14 residues. CDR3 protein: CASSLGQGENTIYF. Written as DNA, the CDR3 is TGCGCCAGCAGCTTGGGACAGGGAGAAAACACCATATATTTT.

A few counts support this clone. The rearrangement joins TRBV5-1 to TRBJ1-3; no firm D call. The germline gives CDR1 SGHRS, CDR2 YFSETQ. Deletions cut 0 bases from V and 2 bases from J, with 9 bases between. The CDR3 sequence is 15 residues long. CDR3 coding DNA: TGCGCCAGCAGCTTGGGAGGGCTTCCTGGAAACACCATATATTTT. Translated: CASSLGGLPGNTIYF.

This rearrangement joins TRBV7-9 to TRBJ1-2; D gene uncertain. The germline V gene has CDR1 SEHNR and CDR2 FQNEAQ (reference sequence). Trimming pared 3 bases from V and 2 bases from J, leaving 10 bases between. CDR3 length equals 14 residues. CDR3 region: CASSFLTENYGYTF. CDR3 DNA: TGTGCCAGCAGCTTTCTTACAGAAAACTATGGCTACACCTTC. Full variable domain (remainder filled in from reference TRBV7-9 and TRBJ1-2): DTGVSQNPRHKITKRGQNVTFRCDPISEHNRLYWYRQTLGQGPEFLTYFQNEAQLEKSRLLSDRFSAERPKGSFSTLEIQRTEQGDSAMYLCASSFLTENYGYTFGSGTRLTVV.

This clone was picked up a small number of times. V and J are TRBV20-1 and TRBJ2-5; D ambiguous. The CDR3 is made up of 11 amino acids. CDR1 and CDR2 from the germline V gene are DFQATT and SNEGSKA (reference sequence). V was shortened by 6 bases and J by 6 bases, with 11 bases between the two germline ends. The CDR3 sequence is CSADGQKTQYF. For the CDR3, the DNA is TGCAGTGCAGATGGGCAGAAGACCCAGTACTTC.

The gene calls are TRBV28 and TRBJ1-5, with D perhaps TRBD1 (5 bases). With 2 bases removed from V and 4 bases from J, the gap between germline ends came to 15 bases. The germline CDR1 and CDR2 sequences are MDHEN and SYDVKM. The CDR3 loop spans 16 amino acids. The CDR3 sequence is CASSLSRTRSNQPQHF. In DNA, the CDR3 is TGTGCCAGCAGTTTAAGTAGGACACGGTCGAATCAGCCCCAGCATTTT. The entire variable domain, with the rest obtained from reference TRBV28 and TRBJ1-5, is as follows: DVKVTQSSRYLVKRTGEKVFLECVQDMDHENMFWYRQDPGLGLRLIYFSYDVKMKEKGDIPEGYSVSREKKERFSLILESASTNQTSMYLCASSLSRTRSNQPQHFGDGTRLSIL.

About this clone itself: One end of the junction varies from germline; a read error may be responsible. The chain links TRBV7-7 to TRBJ2-5; D is perhaps TRBD2 (6 bases). Germline V CDR1 and CDR2: SSHAT, FNYEAQ (reference sequence). The CDR3 has 13 residues. CDR3 residues: CASSLQEGETQYF. The CDR3 coding sequence is TGTGCTAGCAGCTTGCAGGAGGGAGAGACCCAGTACTTC.

This clone was observed a handful of times. The chain has TRBV18 and TRBJ2-7; possibly TRBD1 for D (5 bases). Germline V lookup: CDR1 KGHSH, CDR2 LQKENI. V lost 2 bases and J lost 3, with 17 bases in between. The CDR3 contains 16 residues. The CDR3 loop reads CASSPVARAGIYEQYF. CDR3 nucleotide sequence: TGTGCCAGCTCACCAGTGGCCAGGGCAGGGATCTACGAGCAGTACTTC.

V gene TRBV11-2 combines with J gene TRBJ1-1; no clear D gene. Trimming left V 2 bases short and J 4 bases short, with 8 bases between. Germline assignment: CDR1 SGHAT and CDR2 FQNNGV. The CDR3 loop spans 13 amino acids. The CDR3: CASSLLGITEAFF. The CDR3 nucleotides read TGTGCCAGCAGCTTATTGGGCATCACTGAAGCTTTCTTT. The full variable domain, rest sourced from reference TRBV11-2 and TRBJ1-1, is EAGVAQSPRYKIIEKRQSVAFWCNPISGHATLYWYQQILGQGPKLLIQFQNNGVVDDSQLPKDRFSAERLKGVDSTLKIQPAKLEDSAVYLCASSLLGITEAFFGQGTRLTVV.